The table lists the clone carrying this T cell receptor beta chain with a few counts. Here immunoSEQ multiplex PCR was the method, and the copy in TCRdb shows in-frame clones only, minus some. This table has around 110,000 clones, roughly nine tenths appearing once. The entry originates in a study of control samples from healthy donors and cancer patients. V was cut by 2 bases and J by 9 bases, with 21 bases left in between. Per the germline V gene, CDR1 is KGHDR and CDR2 is SFDVKD. The CDR3 is 16 residues long. This receptor was taken from a woman aged 45-65 years with colorectal cancer. This sequence joins TRBV24-1 and TRBJ2-5; D is perhaps TRBD1 (6 bases). The material sequenced was PBMCs. Here the CDR3 DNA reads TGTGCCACCAGTGATTCCGAGACAGGCACCGGATTGGCCCAGTACTTC. Its translation is CATSDSETGTGLAQYF.